The 26 T cell receptor beta chains presented below share a single source sample, sequenced in a study of tumor and adjacent non-tumor tissue in lung cancer. This sample's RNA came from whole unsorted tissue. Three rounds of nested PCR, following a modified ARM-PCR protocol, produced the TCRbeta library. Each CDR3 protein is one row after TCRdb ran MiXCR on the multiplex PCR reads. The sample has over 100,000 distinct CDR3 sequences; roughly 74% are singletons. The sample consisted of lung tumor tissue. Receptor source: a woman aged 60-75 years with non-small cell lung cancer.

This clonotype was seen a few times. A read error may explain this, as a much larger clone is one base away. This rearrangement joins TRBV20-1 to TRBJ1-4; D perhaps matches TRBD1 (5 bases). The CDR3 loop spans 14 amino acids. Germline V CDR1 and CDR2: DFQATT, SNEGSKA (reference sequence). The CDR3 protein is CIARDLDSGEKLFF. The CDR3 bases are TGCATTGCTAGAGATCTCGACAGCGGCGAAAAACTGTTTTTT.

In the case of this clonotype: A much larger clone lies one base from this, so it may be a read error. Here the CDR3 omits its conserved ending phenylalanine or tryptophan, so a read error is the likely source. V is TRBV4-3 and J is TRBJ2-6; D is undetermined. The CDR3 totals 18 residues. Trimming removed 0 bases at V and 0 bases at J, with 12 bases between. The germline gives CDR1 LGHNA, CDR2 YSLEER. CDR3: CASSQEHDYFSGANVLTL. CDR3 sequence (DNA): TGCGCCAGCAGCCAAGAGCATGATTACTTCTCTGGGGCCAACGTCCTGACTCTC.

This clonotype is a singleton in its sample. This CDR3 is missing its conserved last phenylalanine or tryptophan, likely due to a read error. Because the CDR3's place on the DNA is in doubt, the DNA is left out and the CDR3 is given as listed by TCRdb. This chain uses TRBV11-2 with TRBJ1-2. Per germline, CDR1 SGHAT and CDR2 FQNNGV. The CDR3 has 16 amino acids, counting both end residues. This chain's CDR3 is CASNPSTSDMSYGYTL.

To note about this clonotype: A read error may be the cause here, since a much bigger clone is one base away. The chain couples TRBV20-1 to TRBJ1-3; D remains unclear. The CDR3 totals 13 residues. The germline gives CDR1 DFQATT, CDR2 SNEGSKA (reference sequence). This chain's CDR3 is CIAWTVAGNTIYF. The CDR3 DNA sequence: TGCATTGCTTGGACCGTGGCTGGAAACACCATATATTTT.

In the case of this clonotype: One junction end does not reproduce the germline sequence, and a read error may be involved. The chain carries TRBV28 and TRBJ1-1; D remains ambiguous. Germline V gene sequence: CDR1 MDHEN, CDR2 SYDVKM. This CDR3 contains 15 residues. CDR3 in DNA: TGTACCAGCAGTCCCTCCATGAGTGGGAAGACTGAAGCTTTCTTT. Residues: CTSSPSMSGKTEAFF. The variable domain in full, with the rest retrieved from reference TRBV28 and TRBJ1-1, is DVKVTQSSRYLVKRTGEKVFLECVQDMDHENMFWYRQDPGLGLRLIYFSYDVKMKEKGDIPEGYSVSREKKERFSLILESASTNQTSMYLCTSSPSMSGKTEAFFGQGTRLTVV.

By share of the sample, this clonotype is medium-sized (0.01 to 0.1%). The V gene is TRBV12-3 or TRBV12-4, the J gene TRBJ2-2; the D gene is possibly TRBD2 (6 bases). V lost 6 bases, J lost 0 bases, and 14 bases lay in between. The CDR3 is 16 amino acids. CDR3 bases: TGTGCCAGCAGACCGCGGGACGGTTCGAACACCGGGGAGCTGTTTTTT. This codes for CASRPRDGSNTGELFF.

Turning to this clonotype: The junction shows a germline mismatch at one end, possibly a read error. The rearrangement uses TRBV11-3 and TRBJ2-2; D possibly corresponds to TRBD2 (5 bases). CDR1 SGHNT and CDR2 YENEEA come from the germline V gene. This CDR3 has 14 amino acids. The CDR3 region has the DNA TGTGTCAGCAGCTTATATGGCAACACCGGGGAGATGTTTTTT. Translation gives CVSSLYGNTGEMFF.

As concerns this clonotype: Because it lacks the conserved phenylalanine or tryptophan at the end, this CDR3 is likely a read error. V and J are TRBV6-2 or TRBV6-3 and TRBJ2-1; 8 positions agree with TRBD1. The CDR3 is 15 residues long. Germline loops: CDR1 MNHEY, CDR2 SVGEGT. V lost 2 bases, J lost 2 bases, and 2 bases stayed unmatched. CDR3 sequence reads: CASSYGQGTYNEQFL. Written as DNA, the CDR3 is TGTGCCAGCAGTTACGGACAGGGCACCTACAATGAGCAGTTCTTA.

As to this clonotype: Since a much larger clone is just one base distant, this may be a read error. The chain joins TRBV20-1 to TRBJ1-5, with D possibly being TRBD1 (5 bases). The last part of the DNA fits TRBJ2-3 better; the J call may be wrong. CDR1 DFQATT and CDR2 SNEGSKA come from the germline V gene (reference sequence). The CDR3 contains 14 residues. The CDR3 DNA reads TGCAGTGCTAGAGGCCAGGGAAGCAATCAGCCCCAGTATTTT. Protein sequence: CSARGQGSNQPQYF.

For this clonotype: The germline gene is not matched at one end of the junction; a read error may be the cause. This chain connects TRBV6-2 or TRBV6-3 to TRBJ2-7; D is perhaps TRBD2 (6 bases). The CDR3 consists of 16 residues. Germline CDR1 is MNHEY and CDR2 is SVGEGT. The CDR3 is CASSPSPGSPPWEQYF. The CDR3, as DNA: TGTGCTAGCAGTCCGTCTCCCGGGAGTCCCCCATGGGAGCAGTACTTC.

Points on this clonotype: A read error may produce the germline difference seen at one junction end. The chain combines TRBV20-1 with TRBJ1-4; possibly TRBD1 for D (5 bases). Germline V gene data show CDR1 as DFQATT and CDR2 as SNEGSKA (reference sequence). The CDR3 has 19 residues. CDR3 DNA: TGCAGTGTTAGATTTGGGGAGCCCGGGGGGGACGCAACTAATGAACAACTGTTTTTT. Residues: CSVRFGEPGGDATNEQLFF.

Concerning this clonotype itself: At one of its ends the junction is not consistent with the germline gene, which may arise from a read error. This chain joins TRBV11-3 and TRBJ2-2; 7 bases are shared with TRBD1. Germline-derived CDR1 and CDR2 are SGHNT and YENEEA. The CDR3 runs 15 residues. CDR3 loop: CACSPRDSNTGELFF. CDR3 in DNA: TGTGCCTGCAGTCCAAGGGACAGCAACACCGGGGAGCTATTTTTT.

The chain is built from TRBV6-5 and TRBJ2-5; D is perhaps TRBD1 (6 bases). Germline V gene sequence: CDR1 MNHEY, CDR2 SVGAGI. Trimming left V 2 bases short and J 0 bases short, with 25 bases between. CDR3 size: 20 residues. The CDR3 nucleotides read TGTGCCAGCAGTTACCCTACGATCGACAGGATAAGGGGGTACCAAGAGACCCAGTACTTC. It is translated as CASSYPTIDRIRGYQETQYF.

In the case of this clonotype: The germline gene is not matched at one end of the junction; a read error may be the cause. The J gene is TRBJ2-4, the V gene TRBV2; D is uncertain. CDR1 and CDR2 (germline): SNHLY, FYNNEI. This CDR3 comprises 11 residues. CDR3 protein: CATDKGNLQYF. In nucleotides, the CDR3 is TGTGCCACCGACAAAGGAAACCTTCAGTACTTC.

The chain recombines TRBV7-9 with TRBJ1-5; no reliable D call. Germline loops: CDR1 SEHNR, CDR2 FQNEAQ (reference sequence). This CDR3 spans 12 amino acids. V was clipped by 5 bases and J by 2 bases, with 4 bases between them. CDR3 DNA sequence: TGTGCCAGCAGCCACGGCAATCAGCCCCAGCATTTT. The encoded protein is CASSHGNQPQHF.

A word on this clonotype: A much larger clone lies a single base off, so this may be a read error. The genes are TRBV29-1 and TRBJ2-3; no reliable D call. This CDR3 has 11 amino acids. V lost 2 bases and J 5 bases, leaving 5 bases between the germline ends. Germline-derived CDR1 and CDR2 are SQVTM and ANQGSEA. This chain's CDR3 is CSVEMGDTQYF. CDR3 coding DNA: TGCAGCGTTGAAATGGGAGATACGCAGTATTTT.

This chain links TRBV2 with TRBJ1-3, with TRBD1 as a possible D gene (5 bases). The germline V gene encodes CDR1 SNHLY and CDR2 FYNNEI. V lost 6 bases and J lost 3, with 15 bases in between. The CDR3 covers 15 residues. CDR3 protein: CASSTTTGIGNTIYF. Here the CDR3 DNA reads TGTGCCAGCAGCACCACTACAGGAATTGGAAACACCATATATTTT.

This chain connects TRBV6-6 to TRBJ2-1; the D is unclear. The CDR3 consists of 13 residues. V was trimmed by 2 bases and J by 15 bases, leaving 17 bases between them. The germline CDR1 and CDR2 sequences are MNHNY and SVGAGI (reference sequence). The CDR3 DNA reads TGTGCCAGCAGTTACGGAATCGGCAATGAACGGTTCTTC. Protein: CASSYGIGNERFF.

The table lists this clonotype with a few counts. The chain is built from TRBV28 and TRBJ2-3; no clear D gene. Trimming cost V 4 bases and J 3 bases, with 14 bases left between them. Germline CDR1 and CDR2: MDHEN and SYDVKM. This CDR3 spans 15 amino acids. This chain's CDR3 is CASSSSGLETDTQYF. The CDR3 DNA follows: TGTGCCAGCAGTTCTTCCGGGCTAGAGACAGATACGCAGTATTTT.

As for this clonotype: A much larger clone lies a single base off, so this may be a read error. The chain couples TRBV28 to TRBJ2-3, with 7 bases matching TRBD2. The CDR3 sequence is 14 residues long. V lost 5 bases and J lost 3; bases outside the gene matches: 5. Germline loops: CDR1 MDHEN, CDR2 SYDVKM. The CDR3 DNA is TGTGCCAGCAGTCCCGGGAGGTCGACAGATACGCAGTATTTT. Its translation is CASSPGRSTDTQYF.

This clonotype was seen at least ten times. The V and J genes are TRBV6-2 or TRBV6-3 and TRBJ2-6, with D tentatively TRBD1 (5 bases). The V end was cut by 7 bases, the J end by 0 bases, with 13 bases between. Germline V gene sequence: CDR1 MNHEY, CDR2 SVGEGT. The CDR3 totals 16 residues. CDR3 sequence: CASKGSTTSGANVLTF. DNA for the CDR3: TGTGCCAGCAAGGGGTCTACAACCTCTGGGGCCAACGTCCTGACTTTC.

This clonotype was counted once. One end of the junction varies from germline; a read error may be responsible. The V call is TRBV11-2, the J call TRBJ1-5; no definite D call. This CDR3 region has 13 residues. CDR1 and CDR2 (germline): SGHAT, FQNNGV. The CDR3 DNA reads as TGTGCCAGCACCTTGGAGGGAGGCCAGCCCCATCATTTT. Translating it yields CASTLEGGQPHHF.

Turning to this clonotype: Mismatch with germline at one junction end may stem from a read error. This chain uses TRBV28 with TRBJ1-5; D is ambiguous. The CDR3 covers 14 residues. Per germline, CDR1 MDHEN and CDR2 SYDVKM. CDR3 in amino acids: CASRVGNNNQPQHF. DNA for the CDR3: TGTGCCAGCAGGGTGGGTAATAACAATCAGCCTCAGCATTTT.

Concerning this clonotype: This is likely a read error, given that the CDR3 carries no conserved phenylalanine or tryptophan at its end. The rearrangement uses TRBV6-2 or TRBV6-3 and TRBJ1-1; D is uncertain. The CDR3 is made up of 13 amino acids. CDR1 is MNHEY, CDR2 SVGEGT, per germline. With 4 bases removed from V and 2 bases from J, the gap between germline ends came to 8 bases. CDR3 in amino acids: CASSFAGNTEAFL. CDR3 coding DNA: TGTGCCAGCAGTTTCGCAGGTAACACTGAAGCTTTCCTT.

This chain links TRBV21-1 with TRBJ1-1; TRBD1, the table's D call, lacks a check against the DNA. TRBV21-1 is a listed pseudogene. This CDR3 comprises 16 residues. The CDR3 protein is CDSSKGEKVGNTEAFF. As DNA, the CDR3 is TGTGACAGCAGCAAGGGGGAAAAAGTGGGGAACACTGAAGCTTTCTTT.

Concerning this clonotype: Because the CDR3 is missing its conserved closing phenylalanine or tryptophan, this is likely a read error. No DNA is shown, since the ends of the CDR3 on it are uncertain; the CDR3 is the one TCRdb lists. The V call is TRBV6-5, the J call TRBJ2-5; TRBD2 is the table's D call and was not checked against the DNA. Germline V gene lookup returns CDR1 MNHEY and CDR2 SVGAGI. Counting both end residues, the CDR3 totals 16 amino acids. CDR3 loop: CASRGSQTSGRATQYL.